This TCR beta chain came from a study of identical twins. Study-level results: Modelling underestimated the level of out-of-frame TCR alpha sharing observed in monozygotic twins. Reduced insertions were recorded for abundant cord blood beta clonotypes, with no such pattern in memory repertoires. Twin-shared out-of-frame alpha sequences were enriched for low generation probability.

TCRdb reprocessed the 5' RACE reads with MiXCR, giving one entry per CDR3 protein. The sample shows approximately 410,000 distinct CDR3 sequences, 15% to 20% of them seen only once. Of note for this clonotype: Its cognate antigen is unknown.

Germline CDR1 and CDR2: DFQATT and SNEGSKA (reference sequence). V was clipped by 0 bases and J by 1 base; unmatched bases: 3. The CDR3 sequence is 14 residues long. The sequence came from a man in his fifties in good health. Sequenced material: naive T cells sorted from blood. The chain is built from TRBV20-1 and TRBJ2-7, with 7 nucleotides matching TRBD2. The CDR3 here is CSARDLRGSYEQYF. For the CDR3, the DNA is TGCAGTGCTAGAGATTTGCGGGGGTCCTACGAGCAGTACTTC.